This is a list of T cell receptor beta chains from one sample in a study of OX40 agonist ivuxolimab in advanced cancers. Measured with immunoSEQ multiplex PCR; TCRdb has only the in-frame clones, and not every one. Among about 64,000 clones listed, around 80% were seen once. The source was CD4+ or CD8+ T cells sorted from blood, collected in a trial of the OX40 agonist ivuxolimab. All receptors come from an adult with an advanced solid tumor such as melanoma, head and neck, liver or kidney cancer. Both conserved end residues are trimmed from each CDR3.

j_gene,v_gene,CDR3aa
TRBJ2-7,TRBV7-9,ASSIGQGYEQY
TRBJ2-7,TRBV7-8,ASSLDHYSYEQY
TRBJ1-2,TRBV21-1,ASTTLGQGKYGYT
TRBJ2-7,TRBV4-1,ASSHLLSGTYEQY
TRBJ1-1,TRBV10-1,ASSRDRGRTEAF
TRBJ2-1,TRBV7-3,ASSSISGGAIPYNEQF
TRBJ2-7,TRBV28,ASSPTRERGEQY
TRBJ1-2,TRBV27,ASSLGGAGYGYT
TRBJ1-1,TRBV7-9,ASSLVNTEAF
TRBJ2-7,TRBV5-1,ASSLALAGLHEQY
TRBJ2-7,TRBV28,ASSLVAGGHEQY
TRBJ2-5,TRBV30,AWSVLETQY
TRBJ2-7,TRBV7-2,ASSLRGTIAGDSYEQY
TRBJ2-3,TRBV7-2,ASSSVAGGSTDTQY
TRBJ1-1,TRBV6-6,ASSDPGQGAAF
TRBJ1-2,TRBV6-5,ASSSGTAGYT
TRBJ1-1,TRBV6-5,ASSYRGNEAF
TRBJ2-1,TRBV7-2,ASSPSPGRGEQF
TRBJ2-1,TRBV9,ASSPLEGLYNEQF
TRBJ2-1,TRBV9,ASGDSEYNEQF
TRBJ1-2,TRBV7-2,ASSLEGGGYGYT
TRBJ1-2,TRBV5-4,ASSSRTGDYGYT
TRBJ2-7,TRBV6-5,ASSVSGGEQY
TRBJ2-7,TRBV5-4,ASSDGLAGPSYEQY
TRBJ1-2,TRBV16,ASSQSSDGYT
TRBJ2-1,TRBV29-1,SVVPVSHNEQF
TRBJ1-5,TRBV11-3,ASSLSTHRAHQPQH
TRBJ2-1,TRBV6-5,ASSLGRLDEQF
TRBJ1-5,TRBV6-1,ASREQGGNQPQH
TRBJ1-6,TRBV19,ASSTSGQGAQYNSPLH
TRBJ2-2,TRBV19,ASSPASTLIEGANTGELF
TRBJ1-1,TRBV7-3,ASSSGQGPRAF
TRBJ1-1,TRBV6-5,ASSYLNSRNEAF
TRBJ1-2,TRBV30,AWMLQSHYGYT
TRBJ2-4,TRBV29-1,SARETLAKNIQY
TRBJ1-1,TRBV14,ASSLKLNTEAF
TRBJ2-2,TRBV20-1,SAWDHPELF
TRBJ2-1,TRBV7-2,ASSPSGPTYNEQF
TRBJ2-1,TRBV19,ASSITSGSNEQF
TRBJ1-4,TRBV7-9,ASSPGIGGEKLF
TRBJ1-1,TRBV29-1,SASHTEAF
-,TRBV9,ASSVGTLGYEQY
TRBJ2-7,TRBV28,ASRRTTYEQY
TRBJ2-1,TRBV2,ASSGRQGPYNEQF
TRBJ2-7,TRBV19,ASRTGTSGQY
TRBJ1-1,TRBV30,AWSGQGNTEAF
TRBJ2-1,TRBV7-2,ASSLQATGASEQF
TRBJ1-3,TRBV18,ASSPPLQGIGNTIY
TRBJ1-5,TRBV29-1,SAMTGAGNQPQH
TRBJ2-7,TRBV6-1,ASSSTGTYEQY
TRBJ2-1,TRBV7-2,ASSPRTLGEQF